This is a list of T cell receptor beta chains from one sample in a study of T cells in Graves' hyperthyroidism and ophthalmopathy. TCRdb itself ran the multiplex PCR reads through MiXCR, one entry per CDR3 protein. The sample yields roughly 400,000 distinct CDR3 sequences, around 15% seen once. Sequencing input: blood. The receptors come from a man in his fifties with Graves' ophthalmopathy. The CDR3 runs from the conserved cysteine through the conserved F or W. A D gene is named only where the DNA matches it firmly. Some rows have no size entry. The others give once, few or many, or a class for an expanded clone.

V	D	J	size	DNA	CDR3
TRBV2	TRBD1	TRBJ2-7	many	TGTGCCAGCAGTTTACAGGGGGCCCTGGGCTACGAGCAGTACTTC	CASSLQGALGYEQYF
TRBV10-3	TRBD1	TRBJ1-6	few	TGTGCCACTGGAGGGACAGGGGGGTTCCACTTT	CATGGTGGFHF
TRBV6-1	TRBD1	TRBJ1-1	many	TGTGCCAGCAGTGAACAGGGGGCGAGGACTGAAGCTTTCTTT	CASSEQGARTEAFF
TRBV18	NA	TRBJ1-3	few	TGTGCCAGCTTCGCAATGGGACCGAGCTCTGGAAACACCATATATTTT	CASFAMGPSSGNTIYF
TRBV11-3	NA	TRBJ2-5	few	TGTGCCAGCAGCTTAGAAGCCGGGACAGCGGGTTTTTGGGAGACCCAGTACTTC	CASSLEAGTAGFWETQYF
TRBV6-1	TRBD1	TRBJ1-5	NA	TGTGCCAGCAGTGAACGGCGCCTCTGGGCAGGGGGAATGAGTTGGGGAAATCAGCCCCAGCATTTT	CASSERRLWAGGMSWGNQPQHF
TRBV5-1	NA	TRBJ2-1	NA	TGCGCCAGCAGAACCCTAGCGAGCACCTACAATGAGCAGTTCTTC	CASRTLASTYNEQFF
TRBV2	TRBD2	TRBJ2-1	many	TGTGCCAGCAGGCGCCGGGCTAGCGGGCTTGAGCAGTTCTTC	CASRRRASGLEQFF
TRBV15	NA	TRBJ1-5	few	TGTGCCACCAGCAGGAATCCCCCTTTGGAGGGACTCAATCAGCCCCAGCATTTT	CATSRNPPLEGLNQPQHF
TRBV19	TRBD1	TRBJ2-7	few	TGTGCCAGTAGTGCCAACAGGGGCCGTTCCTACGAGCAGTACTTC	CASSANRGRSYEQYF
TRBV28	TRBD1	TRBJ1-3	NA	TGTGCCAGCAGTTTAAGACAAGTCGACAGGGGGCCTGGAAACACCATATATTTT	CASSLRQVDRGPGNTIYF
TRBV27	TRBD1	TRBJ2-2	NA	TGTGCCAGCAGTCCCAGGACAGGGACCTCGCCGAACACCGGGGAGCTGTTTTTT	CASSPRTGTSPNTGELFF
TRBV6-5	NA	TRBJ2-2	NA	TGTGCCAGCAGTTACGTTGCGGGTACGCGCGGGGAGCTGTTTTTT	CASSYVAGTRGELFF
TRBV28	TRBD1	TRBJ1-1	NA	TGTGCCACCACGAGGGGGCTAGGTAACACTGAAGCTTTCTTT	CATTRGLGNTEAFF
TRBV6-5	NA	TRBJ2-3	many	TGTGCCAGCAGTTACTCGGACGGCACAGATACGCAGTATTTT	CASSYSDGTDTQYF
TRBV29-1	TRBD1	TRBJ2-5	few	TGCAGCGTTACAGGGGGCCAAGAGACCCAGTACTTC	CSVTGGQETQYF
TRBV2	NA	TRBJ2-2	many	TGTGCCAGCAGTGAATCGGGTACCGGGGAGCTGTTTTTT	CASSESGTGELFF
TRBV7-9	NA	TRBJ1-1	many	TGTGCCAGCAGCGCATTGGTCCCATGGAGTAACACTGAAGCTTTCTTT	CASSALVPWSNTEAFF
TRBV10-3	NA	TRBJ2-2	NA	TGTGCCATCAAATCGGACGGCTACACCGGGGAGCTGTTTTTT	CAIKSDGYTGELFF
TRBV19	NA	TRBJ1-3	NA	TGTGCCAGCACTCGGGAGAGGAACTCTGGAAACACCATATATTTT	CASTRERNSGNTIYF
TRBV11-2	NA	TRBJ2-5	many	TGTGCCAGCAGTCCCATGTTCTTAGCGGAAGAGACCCAGTACTTC	CASSPMFLAEETQYF
TRBV12-3/TRBV12-4	NA	TRBJ2-3	many	TGTGCCAGCAGTTTTGGCGGACACGCTTACACAGATACGCAGTATTTT	CASSFGGHAYTDTQYF
TRBV12-3/TRBV12-4	NA	TRBJ1-5	many	TGTGCCAGCAGTACACCTATGGAGGGCAATCAGCCCCAGCATTTT	CASSTPMEGNQPQHF
TRBV5-1	NA	TRBJ2-2	many	TGCGCCAGCAGCGCCGACCCGGCCGGGGAGCTGTTTTTT	CASSADPAGELFF
TRBV9	NA	TRBJ1-1	few	TGTGCCAGCAGCGTAGATTTTCGACAGTCGAACACTGAAGCTTTCTTT	CASSVDFRQSNTEAFF
TRBV20-1	TRBD2	TRBJ2-7	many	TGCAGTGCGAGGGGACTAGCGGGAGGTTTATCCTACGAGCAGTACTTC	CSARGLAGGLSYEQYF
TRBV20-1	TRBD2	TRBJ2-5	many	TGCAGTGCTGCGACTAGCGGAAAAGAGACCCAGTACTTC	CSAATSGKETQYF
TRBV11-3	NA	TRBJ1-1	many	TGTGCCAGCAGCCAGGGAATTGGGGCTTTCTTT	CASSQGIGAFF
TRBV18	NA	TRBJ2-5	many	TGTGCCAGCTCACCGGAGGGGGTTCGGGAGACCCAGTACTTC	CASSPEGVRETQYF
TRBV5-6	TRBD2	TRBJ2-1	many	TGTGCCAGCAGCGGGAGGTGGGTGCGGGAGGCGGATGTGAGGACCTACAATGAGCAGTTCTTC	CASSGRWVREADVRTYNEQFF
TRBV30	NA	TRBJ2-2	NA	TGTGCCTGGAGTAACTCCGGGGGCACCGGGGAGCTGTTTTTT	CAWSNSGGTGELFF
TRBV11-2	TRBD2	TRBJ2-3	many	TGTGCCAGCAGCTTAGTAAACGGGGAGGGCTGGACAGATACGCAGTATTTT	CASSLVNGEGWTDTQYF
TRBV10-3	TRBD2	TRBJ2-3	many	TGTGCCATCAGCGGGAGGGCCGGCACAGATACGCAGTATTTT	CAISGRAGTDTQYF
TRBV6-5	NA	TRBJ1-2	NA	TGTGCCAGCAGTTCGGTCTCGTCAACAGGATATGGCTACACCTTC	CASSSVSSTGYGYTF
TRBV30	NA	TRBJ2-1	many	TGTGCCTGGAGCCCTGTATTTGATGAGCAGTTCTTC	CAWSPVFDEQFF
TRBV5-4	TRBD2	TRBJ2-5	many	TGTGCCAGCAGCCTGGCCCCCGCGGGAGTGGAGACCCAGTACTTC	CASSLAPAGVETQYF
TRBV6-5	NA	TRBJ1-1	many	TGTGCCAGCAGTTACTCTAGCCTGAACACTGAAGCTTTCTTT	CASSYSSLNTEAFF
TRBV6-5	NA	TRBJ1-6	many	TGTGCCAGCAGTTACTCGAGAGCGAAAGGGTTCGGTAATTCACCCCTCCACTTT	CASSYSRAKGFGNSPLHF
TRBV2	NA	TRBJ1-2	many	TGTGCCAGCAGTGAGAGGGGACGGAATGGCTACACCTTC	CASSERGRNGYTF
TRBV20-1	TRBD1	TRBJ1-2	few	TGCAGTGCTGGACAGGGAGGTGGCTATGGCTACACCTTC	CSAGQGGGYGYTF
TRBV6-1	NA	TRBJ2-7	few	TGTGCCAGCAGTGAGAGCGGAACTACCTACGAGCAGTACTTC	CASSESGTTYEQYF
TRBV4-1	TRBD1	TRBJ2-7	NA	TGCGCCAGCAGCCAATACGGGACAGGCCCGGACGAGCAGTACTTC	CASSQYGTGPDEQYF
TRBV30	NA	TRBJ2-5	many	TGTGCCTGGAGGCGGGACCGAATCCAAGAGACCCAGTACTTC	CAWRRDRIQETQYF
TRBV20-1	TRBD2	TRBJ2-3	many	TGCAGTGCAATACCGGGAGGGGGATCAGATACGCAGTATTTT	CSAIPGGGSDTQYF
TRBV20-1	NA	TRBJ2-2	NA	TGCAGTGCTAGAGATATGGGAGAACACACCGGGGAGCTGTTTTTT	CSARDMGEHTGELFF
TRBV28	NA	TRBJ1-2	many	TGTGCCAGCAGTAAAGGACCGAACTATGGCTACACCTTC	CASSKGPNYGYTF
TRBV9	NA	TRBJ2-5	NA	TGTGCCAGCAGCGGAGGGGGGGGACAAGCGTTGACCCAGTACTTC	CASSGGGGQALTQYF
TRBV20-1	NA	TRBJ2-2	NA	TGCAGTGCTAGACCTATACGGGGCCAGAACACCGGGGAGCTGTTTTTT	CSARPIRGQNTGELFF
TRBV27	NA	TRBJ2-7	many	TGTGCCAGCAGTTTCTTCGCGGGTCCATCCTACGAGCAGTACTTC	CASSFFAGPSYEQYF
TRBV7-9	NA	TRBJ1-1	NA	TGTGCCAGCAGCCCCCAGTCCCGTGAAGCTTTCTTT	CASSPQSREAFF
TRBV7-3	TRBD2	TRBJ2-3	many	TGTGCCAGCAGCCCAAGGACTAGCGGGAGGTACACAGATACGCAGTATTTT	CASSPRTSGRYTDTQYF
TRBV20-1	NA	TRBJ1-4	many	TGCAGTGCTAGAGACCCGACAGGCTGGAGAGAAAAACTGTTTTTT	CSARDPTGWREKLFF
TRBV6-1	TRBD2	TRBJ2-1	many	TGTGCCAGCATTGGACTAGCGGGAACTTCCCCGTGGGGTGAGCAGTTCTTC	CASIGLAGTSPWGEQFF
TRBV9	NA	TRBJ1-1	many	TGTGCCAGCAGCGTAGGCCAGGGAGGTTGGAACACTGAAGCTTTCTTT	CASSVGQGGWNTEAFF
TRBV14	TRBD1	TRBJ2-1	many	TGTGCCAGCAGCCCGCGCCGACCGAAACCGGGACAGGGCTACAATGAGCAGTTCTTC	CASSPRRPKPGQGYNEQFF
TRBV20-1	TRBD1	TRBJ1-2	many	TGCAGTGCTATAGAATCCCCCGGGGACAGGCCATCGTATGGCTACACCTTC	CSAIESPGDRPSYGYTF
TRBV24-1	NA	TRBJ1-4	few	TGTGCCACCAGTGATTTGTATACGGAAAAACTGTTTTTT	CATSDLYTEKLFF
TRBV18	TRBD2	TRBJ2-1	few	TGTGCCAGCCCACCACCACTGACTAGCGGGAGGTTCAATGAGCAGTTCTTC	CASPPPLTSGRFNEQFF
TRBV30	TRBD2	TRBJ2-1	many	TGTGCCTGGAGAGGGCCCCGCCCAGGGACTAGCCGTTACAATGAGCAGTTCTTC	CAWRGPRPGTSRYNEQFF